A single sample gave rise to the 30 T cell receptor beta chains below, sequenced in a study of shared clonotypes between healthy human individuals. The repertoire was sequenced with immunoSEQ multiplex PCR; TCRdb's copy has only in-frame clones and lacks some. The repertoire holds around 1.1 million clones, with about 80% as singletons. The sample taken for sequencing was memory CD4+ T cells from PBMCs. Subset of the sample: CD45RA-negative fraction. All receptors come from a man between 18 and 35 years old in good health. Some clones in this sample may be carry-over from other donors' samples.

The V call is TRBV4-2, the J call TRBJ2-3, with D hard to call. Germline CDR1 is LGHNA and CDR2 is YNFKEQ. Trimming shortened V by 0 bases and J by 4 bases, and 5 bases separated the two germline ends. The CDR3 is made up of 13 amino acids. Here the CDR3 reads CASSQDLADTQYF. CDR3 DNA: TGTGCCAGCAGCCAAGATCTGGCAGATACGCAGTATTTT.

About this clone: At one end, the junction sequence differs from germline, possibly due to a read error. The chain couples TRBV29-1 to TRBJ2-1; 12 bases are a match to TRBD1. The CDR3 is made up of 13 amino acids. Germline V gene data show CDR1 as SQVTM and CDR2 as ANQGSEA. As DNA, the CDR3 is TGCAGCGTAGGGACAGGGGGCGTTGGGACCCTAATCTTC. It is translated as CSVGTGGVGTLIF.

At least ten counts were recorded for this clone. This chain connects TRBV2 to TRBJ2-1; 7 bases map to TRBD2. This CDR3 region has 15 residues. V was clipped by 3 bases and J by 5 bases; unmatched bases: 7. CDR1 is SNHLY and CDR2 is FYNNEI in the germline V gene. The CDR3: CASSDWEGKNNEQFF. The CDR3 DNA sequence: TGTGCCAGCAGTGATTGGGAGGGAAAAAACAATGAGCAGTTCTTC.

V gene TRBV6-4 combines with J gene TRBJ1-2, with a weak D call TRBD1 (6 bases). This CDR3 has 16 amino acids. Germline-derived CDR1 and CDR2 are MRHNA and SNTAGT. The V end was cut by 3 bases, the J end by 4 bases, with 18 bases between. As DNA, the CDR3 is TGTGCCAGCAGTGAGAGGGGGGACGGAACCCTCTATGGCTACACCTTC. This translates into CASSERGDGTLYGYTF.

J is TRBJ2-1 and V is TRBV5-1; D may be TRBD2 (6 bases). Trimming shortened V by 1 base and J by 3 bases, and 17 bases separated the two germline ends. In germline, CDR1 is SGHRS, CDR2 YFSETQ. The CDR3 runs 17 residues. CDR3 region: CASSLMALAGSYNEQFF. The CDR3 DNA follows: TGCGCCAGCAGCTTGATGGCATTGGCGGGAAGCTACAATGAGCAGTTCTTC.

This chain joins TRBV15 and TRBJ1-2; 11 bases are shared with TRBD1. There are 14 residues in the CDR3. Per the germline V gene, CDR1 is LNHNV and CDR2 is YYDKDF (reference sequence). Trimming removed 5 bases from V and 8 bases from J; junction bases left unmatched: 7. The DNA of the CDR3 is TGTGCCACCAGCCCCGGGACAGGGGGGAGAGGCTACACCTTC. It codes for CATSPGTGGRGYTF.

The chain is built from TRBV27 and TRBJ2-3; D gene ambiguous. Between the trimmed V and J ends, which lost 10 bases and 5 bases, there was a span of 13 bases. This CDR3 region has 12 residues. Germline assignment: CDR1 MNHEY and CDR2 SMNVEV (reference sequence). As DNA, the CDR3 is TGTGCCACCAAGAGTTTCCTAGATACGCAGTATTTT. It translates to CATKSFLDTQYF.

The chain recombines TRBV10-1 with TRBJ2-3; D uncertain. The CDR3 runs 14 residues. V lost 1 base, J lost 0 bases, and 5 bases lay in between. Germline CDR1 is WNHNN and CDR2 is SYGVQD (reference sequence). The CDR3 spells CASSEFASTDTQYF. As DNA, the CDR3 is TGCGCCAGCAGTGAGTTTGCTAGCACAGATACGCAGTATTTT.

This clone has just a few counts. Other DNA variants within this sample encode the same CDR3. The chain uses TRBV10-3 and TRBJ2-7; 9 nucleotides align to TRBD1. Germline V gives CDR1 ENHRY, CDR2 SYGVKD. With V trimmed by 6 bases and J by 0 bases, 6 bases remained unmatched. This CDR3 has 15 amino acids. The CDR3 loop is CAISAGTGSSYEQYF. CDR3 coding DNA: TGTGCCATCAGCGCCGGGACAGGGAGCTCCTACGAGCAGTACTTC.

Concerning this clone: This probably arose from a read error, given a far larger clone one base away. The chain combines TRBV29-1 with TRBJ1-1, with D tentatively TRBD1 (6 bases). V was pared by 4 bases and J by 3 bases, with 6 bases between. The CDR3 loop spans 11 amino acids. Germline CDR1 SQVTM, CDR2 ANQGSEA. CDR3 DNA sequence: TGCAGCGTTGCAGGGGACACTGAAGCTTTCTTT. Its translation: CSVAGDTEAFF.

This sequence joins TRBV5-4 and TRBJ2-1; a possible D gene is TRBD2 (6 bases). The CDR3 is made up of 14 amino acids. V lost 2 bases, J lost 5 bases, and 11 bases lay in between. The germline CDR1 and CDR2 sequences are SGHNT and YYREEE (reference sequence). The CDR3 reads CASSLLGRHNEQFF. The CDR3 DNA follows: TGTGCCAGCAGCTTATTAGGGAGGCACAATGAGCAGTTCTTC.

CDR3 nucleotide sequence: TGCAGCGTTGAGGGGACAGGGGGCCAAGAGACCCAGTACTTC. Protein sequence: CSVEGTGGQETQYF. The gene calls are TRBV29-1 and TRBJ2-5, with 11 bases lining up with TRBD1. Germline V gives CDR1 SQVTM, CDR2 ANQGSEA. The trim removed 3 bases at V and 1 base at J, leaving 1 base unmatched. The CDR3 runs 14 residues. The variable domain in full, completed from reference TRBV29-1 and TRBJ2-5, reads SAVISQKPSRDICQRGTSLTIQCQVDSQVTMMFWYRQQPGQSLTLIATANQGSEATYESGFVIDKFPISRPNLTFSTLTVSNMSPEDSSIYLCSVEGTGGQETQYFGPGTRLLVL.

The V and J genes are TRBV7-8 and TRBJ2-5, with D maybe TRBD1 (5 bases). V was trimmed by 2 bases and J by 5 bases, leaving 12 bases between them. The germline gives CDR1 SGHVS, CDR2 FQNEAQ. This CDR3 contains 14 residues. The CDR3 loop is CASSLRSPGETQYF. The CDR3 bases are TGTGCCAGCAGCTTAAGATCCCCAGGGGAGACCCAGTACTTC.

CDR3 sequence reads: CASSPQGSTNEQFF. For the CDR3, the DNA is TGTGCCAGCTCACCGCAGGGCAGCACGAATGAGCAGTTCTTC. V usage is TRBV18 and J usage is TRBJ2-1, with D perhaps TRBD1 (5 bases). V was clipped by 3 bases and J by 7 bases, with 13 bases between them. Germline CDR1 is KGHSH and CDR2 is LQKENI. The CDR3 has 14 residues.

This sequence joins TRBV25-1 and TRBJ1-1, with 7 positions matching TRBD1. V shed 8 bases, J shed 1 base, and the junction held 7 bases outside the gene matches. The CDR3 length is 14 residues. The germline gives CDR1 MGHDK, CDR2 SYGVNS. The CDR3 coding sequence is TGTGCCAGCGACTCCGGGACAGCGAACACTGAAGCTTTCTTT. It codes for CASDSGTANTEAFF.

CDR3 loop: CASSQDPGGSGDTQYF. The CDR3 DNA reads TGCGCCAGCAGCCAAGATCCGGGGGGCTCAGGGGATACGCAGTATTTT. V is TRBV4-3 and J is TRBJ2-3; maybe TRBD2 (7 bases). Trimming took off 0 bases at V and 6 bases at J, with 16 bases between the two ends. Germline V gene lookup returns CDR1 LGHNA and CDR2 YSLEER. The CDR3 is made up of 16 amino acids.

The chain joins TRBV5-1 to TRBJ1-2; the match to TRBD1 covers 8 bases. This CDR3 is 15 amino acids long. Germline V gene sequence: CDR1 SGHRS, CDR2 YFSETQ. With 0 bases clipped from V and 6 bases from J, the junction kept 7 bases outside the gene matches. In DNA form, the CDR3 reads TGCGCCAGCAGCTTGGCCCCCCCAGGGGGCGATGGCTACACCTTC. It is translated as CASSLAPPGGDGYTF.

V usage is TRBV5-4 and J usage is TRBJ1-5; D is uncertain. The CDR3 is 20 residues long. Trimming removed 0 bases from V and 0 bases from J, with 22 bases in between. CDR1 SGHNT and CDR2 YYREEE come from the germline V gene (reference sequence). The CDR3 reads CASSLAHSSTPDYSNQPQHF. CDR3 DNA sequence: TGTGCCAGCAGCTTGGCCCACTCTTCAACTCCAGATTATAGCAATCAGCCCCAGCATTTT.

This clone was detected ten times or more. The chain recombines TRBV7-9 with TRBJ2-3; unclear D gene. Germline assignment: CDR1 SEHNR and CDR2 FQNEAQ (reference sequence). Trimming removed 5 bases from V and 4 bases from J, with 13 bases in between. This CDR3 spans 14 amino acids. Here the CDR3 DNA reads TGTGCCAGCAGCCGACCTCCAGGTTCAGATACGCAGTATTTT. Translated: CASSRPPGSDTQYF.

The chain employs TRBV5-8 and TRBJ2-1, with TRBD2 identical over 9 bases. The trim removed 7 bases at V and 2 bases at J, leaving 4 bases unmatched. The CDR3 sequence is 14 residues long. Germline lookup yields CDR1 SGHTS and CDR2 YDEGEE. CDR3 sequence: CASCRLAAYNEQFF. The CDR3 DNA reads TGTGCCAGCTGCAGACTAGCGGCCTACAATGAGCAGTTCTTC. The variable domain in full, with the rest retrieved from reference TRBV5-8 and TRBJ2-1, is EAGVTQSPTHLIKTRGQQATLRCSPISGHTSVYWYQQALGLGLQFLLWYDEGEERNRGNFPPRFSGRQFPNYSSELNVNALELEDSALYLCASCRLAAYNEQFFGPGTRLTVL.

This chain links TRBV7-2 with TRBJ2-7; unclear D gene. The V gene lost 7 bases and the J gene lost 2 bases, with 9 bases spanning the gap. CDR1 and CDR2 from the germline V gene are SGHTA and FQGNSA. CDR3 length: 12 residues. The CDR3 nucleotides are TGTGCCAGCAACGCTGGTACCTACGAGCAGTACTTC. It codes for CASNAGTYEQYF.

This clone appeared a few times. Additional DNA sequences in this sample encode the identical CDR3. The rearrangement links TRBV7-8 to TRBJ1-2; a possible D gene is TRBD1 (6 bases). Germline CDR1 SGHVS, CDR2 FQNEAQ. There are 14 residues in the CDR3. The germline V and J ends were trimmed by 2 bases and 4 bases, with 11 bases remaining between them. The DNA of the CDR3 is TGTGCCAGCAGCTTATCTCGGGACACCTATGGCTACACCTTC. It specifies CASSLSRDTYGYTF.

The V gene is TRBV7-2, the J gene TRBJ1-5; D remains unclear. The CDR3 sequence is 13 residues long. Germline CDR1 and CDR2: SGHTA and FQGNSA. The germline V and J ends were trimmed by 2 bases and 7 bases, with 9 bases remaining between them. The CDR3 here is CASSLRSGQPQHF. Here the CDR3 DNA reads TGTGCCAGCAGCTTACGGTCCGGGCAGCCCCAGCATTTT. Full variable domain (outside the CDR3, taken from reference TRBV7-2 and TRBJ1-5): GAGVSQSPSNKVTEKGKDVELRCDPISGHTALYWYRQSLGQGLEFLIYFQGNSAPDKSGLPSDRFSAERTGGSVSTLTIQRTQQEDSAVYLCASSLRSGQPQHFGDGTRLSIL.

V usage is TRBV30 and J usage is TRBJ1-1, with D unresolved. V was pared by 0 bases and J by 0 bases, with 14 bases between. The CDR3 totals 16 residues. Per germline, CDR1 GTSNPN and CDR2 SVGIG (reference sequence). CDR3 in amino acids: CAWSVGLAVMNTEAFF. The CDR3 DNA reads as TGTGCCTGGAGTGTAGGGTTAGCAGTGATGAACACTGAAGCTTTCTTT.

There are a few counts of this clone. The sample has other DNA sequences that encode this CDR3 too. This rearrangement joins TRBV19 to TRBJ2-7, with D perhaps TRBD2 (6 bases). Germline V gene sequence: CDR1 LNHDA, CDR2 SQIVND (reference sequence). V was pared by 8 bases and J by 3 bases, with 8 bases between. This CDR3 region has 11 residues. CDR3 nucleotide sequence: TGTGCCAGTGACGGGGGCTACGAGCAGTACTTC. Protein sequence: CASDGGYEQYF.

CDR3 sequence (DNA): TGTGCCAGCAGCGCAAACGTGGCTGCGGCCGGGGAGCTGTTTTTT. Residues: CASSANVAAAGELFF. The chain employs TRBV7-9 and TRBJ2-2, with no clear D. CDR3 length: 15 residues. Germline V gene lookup returns CDR1 SEHNR and CDR2 FQNEAQ (reference sequence). Trimming cost V 5 bases and J 6 bases, with 16 bases left between them.

The J gene is TRBJ2-7, the V gene TRBV9; TRBD1 or TRBD2 may be the D gene (6 bases each). The V end lost 0 bases, the J end lost 2 bases, and 9 bases lay between the germline ends. CDR1 and CDR2 (germline): SGDLS, YYNGEE. The CDR3 is 14 amino acids. The CDR3 loop is CASSVGGDTYEQYF. In DNA, the CDR3 is TGTGCCAGCAGCGTAGGGGGGGACACCTACGAGCAGTACTTC.

This sequence joins TRBV7-6 and TRBJ1-1; D unclear. Germline V gene sequence: CDR1 SGHVS, CDR2 FNYEAQ. The CDR3 is made up of 13 amino acids. V gave up 4 bases and J gave up 3 bases, with 9 bases separating them. The CDR3 DNA reads as TGTGCCAGCAGCTCGAATCAGGACACTGAAGCTTTCTTT. Protein: CASSSNQDTEAFF.

This chain uses TRBV5-1 with TRBJ2-5; either TRBD1 or TRBD2 may fit D (5 bases each). The V end was cut by 4 bases, the J end by 3 bases, with 19 bases between. The germline gives CDR1 SGHRS, CDR2 YFSETQ. This CDR3 has 16 amino acids. The CDR3 DNA reads as TGCGCCAGCAGCGGCCGGGACCAAATTATGGAAGAGACCCAGTACTTC. It encodes CASSGRDQIMEETQYF.

The genes are TRBV15 and TRBJ1-1; TRBD1 agrees at 8 bases. The CDR3 runs 16 residues. CDR1 and CDR2 (germline): LNHNV, YYDKDF (reference sequence). Trimming removed 1 base from V and 5 bases from J; junction bases left unmatched: 9. As DNA, the CDR3 is TGTGCCACCAGCAGAGGGGGCAGGGGGCCGGGAACTGAAGCTTTCTTT. It specifies CATSRGGRGPGTEAFF.